Shown below are 5 T cell receptor beta chains from a single sample sequenced in a study of blood T cells in healthy people across ages. Then a second PCR, running roughly 7 to 11 cycles, was carried out with a sample-barcoded 5' primer and a J-beta primer mix. TCRdb re-derived calls from the 5' RACE reads in MiXCR, one entry per CDR3 protein. Among some 860,000 distinct CDR3 sequences listed, about 61% were seen once. Sample: blood. The receptors shown here come from a man aged 35 to 55 in good health.

V usage is TRBV12-3 or TRBV12-4 and J usage is TRBJ2-5, with a tentative D call TRBD1 (6 bases). The V end was cut by 6 bases, the J end by 5 bases, with 13 bases between. The CDR3 has 13 residues. CDR3 nucleotide sequence: TGTGCCAGCAGATTGAACAGGGCGGAGACCCAGTACTTC. This encodes CASRLNRAETQYF.

This clonotype was seen just once. The V and J genes are TRBV12-3 or TRBV12-4 and TRBJ1-1; D possibly corresponds to TRBD1 (6 bases). The CDR3 contains 14 residues. Trimming took 7 bases from V and 1 from J, leaving 13 bases between them. The CDR3 DNA follows: TGTGCCAGCATCCCGGGGGCGGCGAACACTGAAGCTTTCTTT. It is translated as CASIPGAANTEAFF.

This chain uses TRBV6-2 or TRBV6-3 with TRBJ2-1; unclear D gene. Germline V gene data show CDR1 as MNHEY and CDR2 as SVGEGT. V was pared by 7 bases and J by 6 bases, with 16 bases between. There are 14 residues in the CDR3. The CDR3 region is CASNGHLVSNEQFF. The CDR3 coding sequence is TGTGCCAGCAACGGGCATCTCGTAAGCAATGAGCAGTTCTTC.

This clonotype was counted a few times. The chain is built from TRBV12-3 or TRBV12-4 and TRBJ2-7; no reliable D call. CDR3 length equals 14 residues. With 1 base removed from V and 4 bases from J, the gap between germline ends came to 11 bases. CDR3 region: CASSLDVAEYEQYF. As DNA, the CDR3 is TGTGCCAGCAGTTTAGACGTAGCAGAGTACGAGCAGTACTTC.

The J gene is TRBJ2-5, the V gene TRBV27, with unresolved D. The CDR3 is made up of 15 amino acids. The germline V gene encodes CDR1 MNHEY and CDR2 SMNVEV (reference sequence). V was cut by 3 bases and J by 1 base, with 12 bases left in between. The CDR3 DNA reads as TGTGCCAGCAGTTTCTCTCTGGCCGGCCAAGAGACCCAGTACTTC. Translated: CASSFSLAGQETQYF.